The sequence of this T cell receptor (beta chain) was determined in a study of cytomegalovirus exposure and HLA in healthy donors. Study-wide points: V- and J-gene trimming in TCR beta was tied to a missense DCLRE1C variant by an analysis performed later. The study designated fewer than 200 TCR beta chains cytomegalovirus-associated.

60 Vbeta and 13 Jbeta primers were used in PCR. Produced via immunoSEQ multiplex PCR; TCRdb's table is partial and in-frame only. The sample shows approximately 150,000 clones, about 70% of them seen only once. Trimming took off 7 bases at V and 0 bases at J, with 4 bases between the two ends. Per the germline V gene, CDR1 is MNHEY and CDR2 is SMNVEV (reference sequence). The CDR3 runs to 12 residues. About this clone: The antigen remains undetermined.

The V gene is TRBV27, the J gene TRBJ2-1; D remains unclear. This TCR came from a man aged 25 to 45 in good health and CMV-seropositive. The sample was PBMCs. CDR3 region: CASTNSYNEQFF. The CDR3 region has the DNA TGTGCCAGCACCAACTCCTACAATGAGCAGTTCTTC.